A selection of T cell receptor beta chains follows, all from one sample in a study of prognosis after radiotherapy for stage I lung cancer. TCRdb independently ran MiXCR on the multiplex PCR reads; one entry per CDR3 protein. The data contain just over 30,000 distinct CDR3 sequences, less than 35% of them seen just once; the ten biggest clones take up roughly a third. Specimen: PBMCs, collected before or after stereotactic body radiation therapy (not recorded which). The origin of the receptors is a donor aged 50 or older with non-small cell lung cancer. The CDR3 runs from the conserved cysteine through the conserved F or W. D genes are given only for firm matches. Clone size is given for some rows only: seen once, a few or many times, or a class if the clone is expanded.

TRBD1,many,TRBJ1-1,TRBV12-3/TRBV12-4,TGTGCCAGCAGTTTACCGGGACAGGGGGCTTGGTACACTGAAGCTTTCTTT,CASSLPGQGAWYTEAFF
-,many,TRBJ1-2,TRBV19,TGTGCCAGTAGTATAGACCCGGACAGCCGGGAAGGCTACACCTTC,CASSIDPDSREGYTF
TRBD1,many,TRBJ2-7,TRBV20-1,TGCAGTGCAGGACAGGGTCCGGGCGAGCAGTACTTC,CSAGQGPGEQYF
TRBD1,many,TRBJ1-6,TRBV28,TGTGCCAGCAGTTTAAATCCCGGGACAGGCTATAATTCACCCCTCCACTTT,CASSLNPGTGYNSPLHF
-,many,TRBJ2-3,TRBV20-1,TGCAGTGCCACAAGGGAGTTCACAGATACGCAGTATTTT,CSATREFTDTQYF
-,many,TRBJ1-6,TRBV2,TGTGCCAGCATTCGGACCTCAGGGGATTCACCCCTCCACTTT,CASIRTSGDSPLHF
TRBD1,-,TRBJ1-1,TRBV6-2/TRBV6-3,TGTGCCATCACCAATGGGGACAGGTCTTATGGTACTGAAGCTTTCTTT,CAITNGDRSYGTEAFF
-,many,TRBJ2-1,TRBV27,TGTGCCAGCAGTTTATCTCCCAGCCAATTGACCTACAATGAGCAGTTCTTC,CASSLSPSQLTYNEQFF
TRBD1,many,TRBJ2-7,TRBV28,TGTGCCAGCAGTTCCCCGGGACAGGGATTCGGCTCCTACGAGCAGTACTTC,CASSSPGQGFGSYEQYF
TRBD1,many,TRBJ1-1,TRBV6-5,TGTGCCAGCAGTTTGGACAGGCTATTGAACACTGAAGCTTTCTTT,CASSLDRLLNTEAFF
TRBD2,many,TRBJ2-1,TRBV7-3,TGTGCCAGCAGTCCCGGGACTAGAGCTGGGGAGCAGTTCTTC,CASSPGTRAGEQFF
TRBD1,medium-sized,TRBJ2-3,TRBV5-1,TGCGCCAGCAGCTTCGGGACAGGTCCCACAGATACGCAGTATTTT,CASSFGTGPTDTQYF
-,many,TRBJ1-2,TRBV6-1,TGTGCCAGCAGTGAAGTGGGCAGACCCTATGGCTACACCTTC,CASSEVGRPYGYTF
-,many,TRBJ2-3,TRBV28,TGTGCCAGCCTAGTCGGAGGCAGGGGCACAGATACGCAGTATTTT,CASLVGGRGTDTQYF
TRBD2,many,TRBJ2-3,TRBV2,TGTGCCAGCAATAGGCTAGCGGTTAGCACAGATACGCAGTATTTT,CASNRLAVSTDTQYF
-,once,TRBJ2-7,TRBV6-1,TGTGCCAGCAGTGAAGGTATTGGGGCAGCGACCCACAAGCAGTACTTC,CASSEGIGAATHKQYF
-,-,TRBJ2-2,TRBV25-1,TGTGCCAACAGAAGGAGCGCTAACACCGGGGAGCTGTTTTTT,CANRRSANTGELFF
-,many,TRBJ1-1,TRBV30,TGTGCCTGGAGTGTACGGCATTTGAACACTGAAGCTTTCTTT,CAWSVRHLNTEAFF
-,many,TRBJ2-7,TRBV3-1,TGTGCCAGCAGCCAATCGGCTTACTACGAGCAGTACTTC,CASSQSAYYEQYF
TRBD1,few,TRBJ2-1,TRBV6-1,TGTGCCAGCCCCGGCCGGTACAGGGGGCTTAATGAGCAGTTCTTC,CASPGRYRGLNEQFF